These T cell receptor beta chains were read from a single sample in a study of OX40 agonist ivuxolimab in advanced cancers. Profiled with immunoSEQ multiplex PCR; TCRdb holds only in-frame clones, not every one. The sample carries fewer than 40,000 clones, 82% recorded once. The sample in question was CD4+ or CD8+ T cells sorted from blood, obtained in a trial of the OX40 agonist ivuxolimab. These receptors originate from an adult with an advanced solid tumor such as melanoma, head and neck, liver or kidney cancer. Both conserved end residues are part of each CDR3. Each record gives: clone size, J gene, D gene, V gene, CDR3 protein, CDR3 DNA. A D gene is named only where the DNA matches it firmly. The size field is filled for only some rows; it gives once, few, many or a size class.

abundance: -
j_gene: TRBJ1-2
d_gene: -
v_gene: TRBV7-9
CDR3aa: CASSRGGAGTYGYTF
CDR3nt: TGTGCCAGCAGCAGGGGGGGCGCCGGGACGTATGGCTACACCTTC

abundance: -
j_gene: TRBJ1-5
d_gene: TRBD1
v_gene: TRBV6-1
CDR3aa: CASSVSGQGGQPQHF
CDR3nt: TGTGCCAGCAGTGTATCGGGACAGGGAGGGCAGCCCCAGCATTTT

abundance: -
j_gene: TRBJ2-2
d_gene: -
v_gene: TRBV11-2
CDR3aa: CASSHGGAGGELFF
CDR3nt: TGTGCCAGCAGCCACGGAGGGGCTGGCGGGGAGCTGTTTTTT

abundance: -
j_gene: TRBJ2-7
d_gene: TRBD2
v_gene: TRBV27
CDR3aa: CASRWELAGAYEQYF
CDR3nt: TGTGCCAGCAGATGGGAACTAGCGGGAGCCTACGAGCAGTACTTC

abundance: -
j_gene: TRBJ1-2
d_gene: TRBD1
v_gene: TRBV10-3
CDR3aa: CAISQRQGRANYGYTF
CDR3nt: TGTGCCATCAGCCAAAGACAGGGGAGGGCTAACTATGGCTACACCTTC

abundance: -
j_gene: TRBJ1-2
d_gene: TRBD1
v_gene: TRBV28
CDR3aa: CASSLGGGNYGYTF
CDR3nt: TGTGCCAGCAGTTTAGGAGGGGGCAACTATGGCTACACCTTC

abundance: few
j_gene: TRBJ2-1
d_gene: TRBD1
v_gene: TRBV30
CDR3aa: CAWQDRNTNEQFF
CDR3nt: TGTGCCTGGCAGGACAGGAACACGAATGAGCAGTTCTTC

abundance: -
j_gene: TRBJ1-4
d_gene: -
v_gene: TRBV30
CDR3aa: CAWSRDTANEKLFF
CDR3nt: TGTGCCTGGAGCCGGGACACTGCTAATGAAAAACTGTTTTTT

abundance: -
j_gene: TRBJ1-1
d_gene: -
v_gene: TRBV5-1
CDR3aa: CASSLDGLTDTEAFF
CDR3nt: TGCGCCAGCAGCTTGGACGGACTCACGGACACTGAAGCTTTCTTT

abundance: -
j_gene: TRBJ2-5
d_gene: -
v_gene: TRBV14
CDR3aa: CASSLMKGAKIQETQYF
CDR3nt: TGTGCCAGCAGCCTCATGAAAGGGGCAAAGATCCAAGAGACCCAGTACTTC

abundance: -
j_gene: TRBJ2-3
d_gene: TRBD1
v_gene: TRBV18
CDR3aa: CASSPSTGAETQYF
CDR3nt: TGTGCCAGCTCACCAAGTACAGGGGCTGAAACGCAGTATTTT

abundance: -
j_gene: TRBJ2-1
d_gene: TRBD2
v_gene: TRBV5-1
CDR3aa: CASSSPRTSGRPSSYNEQFF
CDR3nt: TGCGCCAGCAGCTCCCCCCGGACTAGCGGGAGGCCGAGCTCCTACAATGAGCAGTTCTTC

abundance: few
j_gene: TRBJ2-1
d_gene: TRBD2
v_gene: TRBV5-1
CDR3aa: CASQGLALNEQFF
CDR3nt: TGCGCCAGCCAAGGACTAGCGCTGAATGAGCAGTTCTTC

abundance: -
j_gene: TRBJ1-5
d_gene: TRBD1
v_gene: TRBV5-6
CDR3aa: CASRRQGVGNQPQHF
CDR3nt: TGTGCCAGCAGAAGGCAGGGGGTGGGCAATCAGCCCCAGCATTTT

abundance: -
j_gene: TRBJ2-7
d_gene: -
v_gene: TRBV27
CDR3aa: CASPMEVPYSYEQYF
CDR3nt: TGTGCCAGCCCTATGGAGGTCCCATACTCCTACGAGCAGTACTTC

abundance: -
j_gene: TRBJ1-2
d_gene: TRBD1
v_gene: TRBV6-5
CDR3aa: CASSRLQGDGYTF
CDR3nt: TGTGCCAGCAGTCGACTTCAGGGGGATGGCTACACCTTC

abundance: -
j_gene: TRBJ2-3
d_gene: TRBD2
v_gene: TRBV7-3
CDR3aa: CASSSSGVGTDTQYF
CDR3nt: TGTGCCAGCAGCTCCAGCGGGGTTGGCACAGATACGCAGTATTTT

abundance: -
j_gene: TRBJ1-1
d_gene: -
v_gene: TRBV5-4
CDR3aa: CASSLYGVQTEAFF
CDR3nt: TGTGCCAGCAGCTTGTACGGGGTTCAGACTGAAGCTTTCTTT

abundance: -
j_gene: TRBJ1-2
d_gene: -
v_gene: TRBV6-1
CDR3aa: CASSEGNRASGYTF
CDR3nt: TGTGCCAGCAGTGAAGGGAACAGGGCAAGTGGCTACACCTTC

abundance: once
j_gene: TRBJ1-6
d_gene: -
v_gene: TRBV25-1
CDR3aa: CASSRYGERSVGSSPLHF
CDR3nt: TGTGCCAGCAGTCGGTATGGGGAAAGGAGTGTAGGTTCCTCACCCCTCCACTTT

abundance: -
j_gene: TRBJ1-2
d_gene: -
v_gene: TRBV27
CDR3aa: CASRRQALGDYGYTF
CDR3nt: TGTGCCAGCAGAAGACAGGCCCTTGGTGACTATGGCTACACCTTC

abundance: -
j_gene: TRBJ2-5
d_gene: TRBD1
v_gene: TRBV7-9
CDR3aa: CASSSTGVETQYF
CDR3nt: TGTGCCAGCAGCTCCACAGGGGTGGAGACCCAGTACTTC

abundance: -
j_gene: TRBJ1-3
d_gene: -
v_gene: TRBV2
CDR3aa: CASSERQGTGNTIYF
CDR3nt: TGTGCCAGCAGTGAAAGGCAGGGGACTGGAAACACCATATATTTT

abundance: -
j_gene: TRBJ2-7
d_gene: -
v_gene: TRBV5-1
CDR3aa: CASKDLFYEQYF
CDR3nt: TGCGCCAGCAAGGATCTATTTTACGAGCAGTACTTC

abundance: -
j_gene: TRBJ1-1
d_gene: TRBD1
v_gene: TRBV2
CDR3aa: CATTRQGNTEAFF
CDR3nt: TGTGCCACCACTCGACAGGGGAACACTGAAGCTTTCTTT

abundance: -
j_gene: TRBJ2-1
d_gene: TRBD2
v_gene: TRBV11-2
CDR3aa: CASSLMGTSGRNEQFF
CDR3nt: TGTGCCAGCAGCCTAATGGGGACTAGCGGGAGAAATGAGCAGTTCTTC

abundance: -
j_gene: TRBJ2-6
d_gene: -
v_gene: TRBV28
CDR3aa: CASNLYSGRNSGANVLTF
CDR3nt: TGTGCCAGCAACCTTTATTCGGGACGGAACTCTGGGGCCAACGTCCTGACTTTC

abundance: -
j_gene: TRBJ2-7
d_gene: TRBD1
v_gene: TRBV18
CDR3aa: CASSPPGQSYEQYF
CDR3nt: TGTGCCAGCTCACCACCGGGACAGAGTTACGAGCAGTACTTC

abundance: -
j_gene: TRBJ2-3
d_gene: -
v_gene: TRBV18
CDR3aa: CASSPGLITDTQYF
CDR3nt: TGTGCCAGCTCCCCGGGACTTATCACAGATACGCAGTATTTT

abundance: once
j_gene: TRBJ2-2
d_gene: TRBD1
v_gene: TRBV19
CDR3aa: CASSSAPFRQGAYTGELFF
CDR3nt: TGTGCCAGTAGTTCCGCCCCTTTCCGACAGGGGGCTTACACCGGGGAGCTGTTTTTT

abundance: -
j_gene: TRBJ1-5
d_gene: TRBD1
v_gene: TRBV4-3
CDR3aa: CASSQDRATGIQPQHF
CDR3nt: TGCGCCAGCAGCCAAGATCGAGCGACAGGGATTCAGCCCCAGCATTTT

abundance: -
j_gene: TRBJ2-7
d_gene: -
v_gene: TRBV5-4
CDR3aa: CASSFLQGYEQYF
CDR3nt: TGTGCCAGCAGCTTTTTGCAGGGCTACGAGCAGTACTTC

abundance: -
j_gene: TRBJ2-1
d_gene: -
v_gene: TRBV15
CDR3aa: CATSRPLGQGSGQSSYNEQFF
CDR3nt: TGTGCCACCAGCAGACCATTAGGGCAGGGCTCGGGTCAAAGCTCCTACAATGAGCAGTTCTTC

abundance: few
j_gene: TRBJ1-2
d_gene: -
v_gene: TRBV6-5
CDR3aa: CASSSQGTYGYTF
CDR3nt: TGTGCCAGCAGTTCCCAGGGCACCTATGGCTACACCTTC

abundance: -
j_gene: TRBJ2-5
d_gene: -
v_gene: TRBV2
CDR3aa: CASSEYRVQETQYF
CDR3nt: TGTGCCAGCAGTGAATATCGGGTACAAGAGACCCAGTACTTC

abundance: -
j_gene: TRBJ2-3
d_gene: -
v_gene: TRBV11-2
CDR3aa: CASSFGVTSSSTDTQYF
CDR3nt: TGTGCCAGCAGCTTTGGGGTGACTAGTTCTAGCACAGATACGCAGTATTTT

abundance: -
j_gene: TRBJ1-2
d_gene: TRBD1
v_gene: TRBV2
CDR3aa: CASNGQGSNYGYTF
CDR3nt: TGTGCCAGCAACGGACAGGGATCTAACTATGGCTACACCTTC

abundance: -
j_gene: TRBJ1-2
d_gene: -
v_gene: TRBV2
CDR3aa: CASSGPNYGYTF
CDR3nt: TGTGCCAGCAGTGGTCCTAACTATGGCTACACCTTC

abundance: once
j_gene: TRBJ1-4
d_gene: -
v_gene: TRBV10-3
CDR3aa: CAISVGMNEKLFF
CDR3nt: TGTGCCATCAGTGTGGGGATGAATGAAAAACTGTTTTTT

abundance: -
j_gene: TRBJ2-7
d_gene: TRBD2
v_gene: TRBV19
CDR3aa: CASSFKAGGLYEQYF
CDR3nt: TGTGCCAGTTCGTTTAAAGCGGGAGGTCTATACGAGCAGTACTTC

abundance: -
j_gene: TRBJ2-2
d_gene: -
v_gene: TRBV19
CDR3aa: CASSITLNTGELFF
CDR3nt: TGTGCCAGTAGTATAACTTTGAACACCGGGGAGCTGTTTTTT

abundance: -
j_gene: TRBJ2-1
d_gene: -
v_gene: TRBV6-1
CDR3aa: CASSDNHRSYNEQFF
CDR3nt: TGTGCCAGCAGTGATAATCACCGCTCCTACAATGAGCAGTTCTTC

abundance: -
j_gene: TRBJ2-5
d_gene: -
v_gene: TRBV19
CDR3aa: CASRGGETQETQYF
CDR3nt: TGTGCCAGTAGGGGCGGGGAGACCCAAGAGACCCAGTACTTC

abundance: -
j_gene: TRBJ1-6
d_gene: -
v_gene: TRBV10-3
CDR3aa: CAIRKGWDSPLHF
CDR3nt: TGTGCCATCAGGAAGGGGTGGGATTCACCCCTCCACTTT

abundance: -
j_gene: TRBJ2-7
d_gene: -
v_gene: TRBV6-6
CDR3aa: CASKQGYEQYF
CDR3nt: TGTGCCAGCAAACAGGGCTACGAGCAGTACTTC

abundance: few
j_gene: TRBJ1-2
d_gene: -
v_gene: TRBV10-3
CDR3aa: CAISDEGNYGYTF
CDR3nt: TGTGCCATCAGTGACGAGGGGAACTATGGCTACACCTTC